A selection of T cell receptor beta chains follows, all from one sample in a study of cytomegalovirus exposure and HLA in healthy donors. The assay was immunoSEQ multiplex PCR, and TCRdb's table has in-frame clones only and misses some. This listing includes 60,000 to 75,000 clones. Input material: PBMCs. Source of these receptors: a woman in her twenties or thirties in good health and CMV-seronegative. Both conserved end residues are part of each CDR3. The D gene is left open where the match is weak.

d_gene | j_gene | v_gene | CDR3aa | CDR3nt
TRBD1 | TRBJ1-5 | TRBV6-5 | CASKRTGFNQPQHF | TGTGCCAGCAAACGGACAGGGTTCAATCAGCCCCAGCATTTT
NA | TRBJ1-2 | TRBV4-2 | CASSQDQGRGYTF | TGTGCCAGCAGCCAAGACCAGGGTCGTGGCTACACCTTC
NA | TRBJ1-4 | TRBV12-2 | CASRLAPGDEKLFF | TGTGCAAGTCGCTTAGCCCCCGGAGATGAAAAACTGTTTTTT
TRBD1 | TRBJ2-3 | TRBV9 | CASSVYGTGGITDTQYF | TGTGCCAGCAGCGTATACGGAACAGGGGGCATCACAGATACGCAGTATTTT
NA | TRBJ2-6 | TRBV5-4 | CASSLESSGANVLTF | TGTGCCAGCAGCTTGGAGAGCTCTGGGGCCAACGTCCTGACTTTC
NA | TRBJ2-7 | TRBV5-1 | CASSLPNYEQYF | TGCGCCAGCAGCTTGCCCAACTACGAGCAGTACTTC
TRBD1 | TRBJ2-7 | TRBV7-6 | CASSLAQGDEQYF | TGTGCCAGCAGCTTAGCCCAGGGGGACGAGCAGTACTTC
NA | TRBJ1-2 | TRBV4-3 | CASSQQGGLGYTF | TGCGCCAGCAGCCAACAGGGAGGGCTTGGCTACACCTTC
NA | TRBJ1-2 | TRBV7-9 | CASSPEVRYGYTF | TGTGCCAGCAGCCCAGAGGTCCGGTATGGCTACACCTTC
NA | TRBJ1-6 | TRBV28 | CASSSWTSFLSPLHF | TGTGCCAGCAGTTCTTGGACATCCTTTCTGTCACCCCTCCACTTT
TRBD1 | TRBJ1-4 | TRBV30 | CAWSAVGQGALNEKLFF | TGTGCCTGGAGTGCGGTAGGACAGGGGGCTTTAAATGAAAAACTGTTTTTT
TRBD1 | TRBJ1-5 | TRBV6-5 | CASRPGQERNQPQHF | TGTGCCAGCAGACCCGGACAGGAGCGCAATCAGCCCCAGCATTTT
TRBD2 | TRBJ2-7 | TRBV19 | CASSTTPRVLAGLYEQYF | TGTGCCAGTAGTACGACCCCCAGGGTGCTAGCGGGATTGTACGAGCAGTACTTC
NA | TRBJ2-1 | TRBV19 | CASSIGDLYNEQFF | TGTGCCAGTAGTATCGGGGACTTATACAATGAGCAGTTCTTC
NA | TRBJ1-4 | TRBV5-1 | CASSLARRSTNEKLFF | TGCGCCAGCAGCTTGGCTCGCCGGTCAACTAATGAAAAACTGTTTTTT
NA | TRBJ2-7 | TRBV7-2 | CASSIPGAYEQYF | TGTGCCAGCAGTATACCGGGGGCCTACGAGCAGTACTTC
TRBD1 | TRBJ2-7 | TRBV6-5 | CASHTPGQGYEQYF | TGTGCCAGCCACACTCCGGGACAGGGCTACGAGCAGTACTTC
TRBD1 | TRBJ1-2 | TRBV30 | CAWRRTRTGDGYTF | TGTGCCTGGAGGCGCACCCGGACAGGAGATGGCTACACCTTC
TRBD2 | TRBJ2-5 | TRBV7-2 | CASSLARTSGQETQYF | TGTGCCAGCAGCTTAGCGAGGACTAGCGGGCAAGAGACCCAGTACTTC
NA | TRBJ2-2 | TRBV29-1 | CSVFSPSNTGELFF | TGCAGCGTTTTCAGTCCTTCGAACACCGGGGAGCTGTTTTTT
NA | TRBJ1-1 | TRBV28 | CASRGIDRSVTEAFF | TGTGCCAGCAGGGGGATTGACAGATCGGTCACTGAAGCTTTCTTT
TRBD2 | TRBJ2-2 | TRBV6-1 | CASSVGGGGYTGELFF | TGTGCCAGCAGTGTCGGGGGGGGCGGTTACACCGGGGAGCTGTTTTTT
NA | TRBJ2-7 | TRBV6-5 | CASSFTDGETYEQYF | TGTGCCAGCAGTTTTACGGACGGGGAAACCTACGAGCAGTACTTC
TRBD2 | TRBJ2-7 | TRBV19 | CATIKTTSGAYEQYF | TGTGCCACTATTAAAACGACTAGCGGGGCCTACGAGCAGTACTTC
NA | TRBJ1-1 | TRBV18 | CASSPMGHLAMNTEAFF | TGTGCCAGCTCACCCATGGGACACCTGGCCATGAACACTGAAGCTTTCTTT
NA | TRBJ2-3 | TRBV29-1 | CSVARADTQYF | TGCAGCGTTGCTCGGGCAGATACGCAGTATTTT
NA | TRBJ2-3 | TRBV19 | CASGGSHMASTQYF | TGTGCCAGTGGAGGTTCCCATATGGCTTCTACGCAGTATTTT
TRBD1 | TRBJ2-7 | TRBV6-5 | CASSLRDRSEQYF | TGTGCCAGCAGTCTCCGGGACAGGAGCGAGCAGTACTTC
NA | TRBJ2-7 | TRBV29-1 | CSVNMPRESHAYEQYF | TGCAGCGTTAACATGCCCCGGGAGTCCCATGCCTACGAGCAGTACTTC
TRBD2 | TRBJ2-3 | TRBV19 | CASIASGSTDTQYF | TGTGCCAGTATCGCTAGCGGGAGTACCGATACGCAGTATTTT
NA | TRBJ2-3 | TRBV19 | CASSIVDGLTDTQYF | TGTGCCAGTAGTATCGTCGACGGACTCACAGATACGCAGTATTTT
TRBD1 | TRBJ1-2 | TRBV11-1 | CATGQGMVGYTF | TGTGCCACCGGACAGGGGATGGTTGGCTACACCTTC
TRBD1 | TRBJ1-2 | TRBV9 | CASSVEGDRTVYTF | TGTGCCAGCAGCGTAGAGGGGGACAGGACAGTCTACACCTTC
NA | TRBJ2-5 | TRBV28 | CASSLNGEETQYF | TGTGCCAGCAGTTTAAACGGGGAAGAGACCCAGTACTTC
TRBD1 | TRBJ1-5 | TRBV4-1 | CASSQVAGGLYQPQHF | TGCGCCAGCAGCCAAGTTGCAGGGGGCTTATATCAGCCCCAGCATTTT
NA | TRBJ2-1 | TRBV4-2 | CASSPRLRSSYNEQFF | TGTGCCAGCAGCCCCAGACTGCGGAGCTCCTACAATGAGCAGTTCTTC
NA | TRBJ2-1 | TRBV5-1 | CASSFYQGMDEQFF | TGCGCCAGCAGCTTTTATCAGGGGATGGATGAGCAGTTCTTC
TRBD2 | TRBJ2-1 | TRBV5-1 | CASSRRAGGDYNEQFF | TGCGCCAGCAGCAGACGAGCGGGAGGAGACTACAATGAGCAGTTCTTC
TRBD1 | TRBJ1-1 | TRBV7-3 | CASSPTGGTEAFF | TGTGCCAGCAGTCCCACAGGGGGCACTGAAGCTTTCTTT
TRBD1 | TRBJ2-2 | TRBV6-5 | CASSSWTGNTGELFF | TGTGCCAGCAGCTCCTGGACAGGGAACACCGGGGAGCTGTTTTTT
TRBD2 | TRBJ2-4 | TRBV7-6 | CASSLNPRTSGGELAKNIQYF | TGTGCCAGCAGCTTAAACCCCCGGACTAGCGGGGGAGAACTAGCCAAAAACATTCAGTACTTC
NA | TRBJ2-1 | TRBV9 | CASTGTGGTTAEQFF | TGTGCCAGCACCGGGACAGGCGGGACTACAGCTGAGCAGTTCTTC